The 9 T cell receptor beta chains below were found in one sample sequenced in a study of blood T cell repertoires in COVID-19. Profiling relied on immunoSEQ multiplex PCR, and the TCRdb table lists in-frame clones only, not all of them. The table records 200,000 or so clones, around four fifths of them present only once. What was sequenced was peripheral blood. Receptor source: a human donor in a cohort sampled during active COVID-19.

This clone was recorded a few times. V is TRBV6-5 and J is TRBJ1-5; D not certain. This CDR3 has 14 residues. Deletions cut 5 bases from V and 2 bases from J, with 10 bases between. Germline V gene sequence: CDR1 MNHEY, CDR2 SVGAGI. The chain's CDR3 is CASSQNHGNQPQHF. In DNA, the CDR3 is TGTGCCAGCAGTCAGAACCACGGCAATCAGCCCCAGCATTTT.

The genes are TRBV2 and TRBJ2-3, with 7 bases fitting TRBD1. CDR1 is SNHLY and CDR2 is FYNNEI in the germline V gene. Losses at the gene ends were 8 bases for V and 3 bases for J; bases not matched to a gene: 5. The CDR3 spans 13 residues. CDR3 sequence: CASWDSQTDTQYF. The CDR3 region has the DNA TGTGCCAGCTGGGACAGTCAAACAGATACGCAGTATTTT.

The J gene is TRBJ2-5, the V gene TRBV12-3 or TRBV12-4, with D unresolved. The CDR3 has 12 residues. V lost 10 bases, J lost 4 bases, and 13 bases lay in between. As DNA, the CDR3 is TGTGCCACAAGCCTGAATCGAGAGACCCAGTACTTC. Protein product: CATSLNRETQYF.

The rearrangement joins TRBV7-9 to TRBJ1-6; no clear D gene. The CDR3 runs to 14 residues. V lost 2 bases and J lost 7, with 9 bases in between. The germline V gene encodes CDR1 SEHNR and CDR2 FQNEAQ (reference sequence). CDR3 amino acids: CASSLMGVNSPLHF. Here the CDR3 DNA reads TGTGCCAGCAGCTTAATGGGCGTCAATTCACCCCTCCACTTT.

This rearrangement joins TRBV3-1 (or the pseudogene TRBV3-2) to TRBJ2-3; 8 nucleotides agree with TRBD2. Germline assignment: CDR1 LGHDT and CDR2 YNNKEL (reference sequence). The J segment lost 12 bases and the V segment lost 1 base, leaving 9 bases of the junction unmatched. CDR3 length: 14 amino acids. The CDR3 nucleotides are TGTGCCAGCAGCCAAGGTGCGGGGGGCGCGGCACAGTATTTT. Translated: CASSQGAGGAAQYF.

The V call is TRBV24-1, the J call TRBJ2-2; TRBD2 is a possible D gene (5 bases). The length of the CDR3 is 17 residues. Per the germline V gene, CDR1 is KGHDR and CDR2 is SFDVKD. The V and J ends lost 3 bases and 4 bases respectively, with 17 bases between them. The DNA for the CDR3 is TGTGCCACCAGTGATCCCCAAGGTGGCGGGTTCACCGGGGAGCTGTTTTTT. Its translation: CATSDPQGGGFTGELFF.

The rearrangement uses TRBV24-1 and TRBJ2-1, with 10 bases lining up with TRBD2. The trim removed 5 bases at V and 6 bases at J, leaving 3 bases unmatched. The CDR3 runs to 14 residues. Germline CDR1 KGHDR, CDR2 SFDVKD. The CDR3 loop is CATSGLAGPNEQFF. CDR3 nucleotides: TGTGCCACCAGTGGACTAGCGGGTCCCAATGAGCAGTTCTTC.

This clone was observed a few times. V usage is TRBV2 and J usage is TRBJ2-2; D possibly corresponds to TRBD2 (6 bases). The CDR3 sequence is 15 residues long. V lost 5 bases to trimming and J lost 2 bases, with 12 bases between them. Germline V CDR1 and CDR2: SNHLY, FYNNEI. In nucleotides, the CDR3 is TGTGCCAGCAGTTCATACGGGGGAAACACCGGGGAGCTGTTTTTT. Translating it yields CASSSYGGNTGELFF.

This chain links TRBV12-3 or TRBV12-4 with TRBJ1-1; TRBD1 aligns across 8 bases. V lost 6 bases to trimming and J lost 3 bases; unmatched junction nucleotides: 3. The CDR3 consists of 13 residues. The CDR3 DNA follows: TGTGCCAGCAGGCTGGGACAGGACACTGAAGCTTTCTTT. It specifies CASRLGQDTEAFF.